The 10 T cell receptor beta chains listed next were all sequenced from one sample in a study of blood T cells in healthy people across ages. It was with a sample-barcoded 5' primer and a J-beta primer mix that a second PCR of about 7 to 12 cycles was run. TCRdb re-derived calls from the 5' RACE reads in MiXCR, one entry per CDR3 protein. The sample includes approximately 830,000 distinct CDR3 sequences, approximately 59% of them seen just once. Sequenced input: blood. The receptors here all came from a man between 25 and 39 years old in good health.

The CDR3 is CASSVTQGNYGYTF. The CDR3 bases are TGTGCCAGCAGCGTAACACAGGGGAACTATGGCTACACCTTC. J is TRBJ1-2 and V is TRBV9, with 7 bases fitting TRBD1. V trimming: 1 base; J trimming: 2 bases; junction bases outside the gene matches: 2. CDR3 length: 14 amino acids. Germline-derived CDR1 and CDR2 are SGDLS and YYNGEE.

CDR3 in amino acids: CASTRAGGNTGELFF. CDR3 in DNA: TGTGCCAGCACCCGAGCGGGGGGGAACACCGGGGAGCTGTTTTTT. The chain couples TRBV11-3 to TRBJ2-2, with 9 bases fitting TRBD2. Germline CDR1 is SGHNT and CDR2 is YENEEA. The ends lost 7 bases at V and 1 base at J; junction bases unmatched: 4. The CDR3 has 15 residues.

CDR3 sequence: CASSFWRNEQYF. DNA for the CDR3: TGTGCCAGCAGCTTTTGGCGAAACGAGCAGTACTTC. V gene TRBV7-2 combines with J gene TRBJ2-4; D unresolved. The tail of the sequence fits TRBJ2-7 better, so the J call may be wrong. This CDR3 contains 12 residues. CDR1 is SGHTA, CDR2 FQGNSA, per germline.

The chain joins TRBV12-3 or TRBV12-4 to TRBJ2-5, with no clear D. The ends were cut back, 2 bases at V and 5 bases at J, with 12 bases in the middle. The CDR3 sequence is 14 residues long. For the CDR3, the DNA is TGTGCCAGCAGTTTATGGGGTAAAACGGAGACCCAGTACTTC. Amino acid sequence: CASSLWGKTETQYF.

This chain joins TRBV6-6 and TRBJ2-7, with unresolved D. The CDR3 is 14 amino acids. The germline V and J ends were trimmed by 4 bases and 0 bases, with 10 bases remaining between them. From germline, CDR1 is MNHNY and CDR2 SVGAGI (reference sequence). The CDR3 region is CASSSGPRSYEQYF. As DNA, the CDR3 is TGTGCCAGCAGTTCAGGACCTCGCTCCTACGAGCAGTACTTC.

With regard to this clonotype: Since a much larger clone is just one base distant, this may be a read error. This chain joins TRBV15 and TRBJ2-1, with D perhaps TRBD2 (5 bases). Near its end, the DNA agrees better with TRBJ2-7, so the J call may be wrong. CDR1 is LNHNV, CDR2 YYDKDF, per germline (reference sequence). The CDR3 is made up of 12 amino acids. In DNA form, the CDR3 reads TGTGCCACCAGCAGAGGAGGGCATGAGCAGTACTTC. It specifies CATSRGGHEQYF.

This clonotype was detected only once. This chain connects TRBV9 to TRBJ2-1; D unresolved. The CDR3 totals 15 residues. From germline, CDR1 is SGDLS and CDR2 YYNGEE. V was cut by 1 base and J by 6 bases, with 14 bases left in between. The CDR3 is CASSVREQRFNEQFF. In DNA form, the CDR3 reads TGTGCCAGCAGCGTACGCGAACAGAGGTTCAATGAGCAGTTCTTC.

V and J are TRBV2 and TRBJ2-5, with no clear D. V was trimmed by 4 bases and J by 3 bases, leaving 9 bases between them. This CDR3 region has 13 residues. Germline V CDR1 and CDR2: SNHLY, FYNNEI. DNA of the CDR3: TGTGCCAGCAGTGTGAGTCAAGAAGAGACCCAGTACTTC. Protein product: CASSVSQEETQYF.

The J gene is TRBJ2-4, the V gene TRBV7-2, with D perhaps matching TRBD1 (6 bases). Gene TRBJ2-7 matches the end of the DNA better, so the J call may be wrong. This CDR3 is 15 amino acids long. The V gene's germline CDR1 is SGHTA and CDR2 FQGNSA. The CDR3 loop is CASSLEPGRGDEQYF. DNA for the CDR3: TGTGCCAGCAGCTTAGAGCCGGGCAGGGGCGACGAGCAGTACTTC.

The DNA for the CDR3 is TGCGCCAGCAGCCAAGATCAGACCTCCTATGGCTACACCTTC. Translation gives CASSQDQTSYGYTF. The genes are TRBV4-3 and TRBJ1-2; D not certain. CDR1 LGHNA and CDR2 YSLEER come from the germline V gene. This CDR3 spans 14 amino acids. Trimming took off 0 bases at V and 4 bases at J, with 9 bases between the two ends.